This T cell receptor (beta chain) was observed in a study of spatial heterogeneity in lung cancer. Turning to the study itself: TCR transcript abundance in tumor regions was strongly correlated with the T cell module score obtained from matched bulk RNA-seq.

In its sample, this clonotype is medium-sized. As yet, its antigen is unknown. This beta chain is an unintended read in a library built for alpha chains; its size means little. The time point is: sample taken at primary tumor resection. Donors were over 70 untreated early-stage non-small cell lung cancer patients. In each case, whole RNA from tumor, nontumor lung or frozen PBMC was sequenced unsorted. The study, taken as a whole, reports: The number of expanded tumor alpha and beta chains correlated with mutation number.

TCRdb recomputed calls from the 5' RACE reads with MiXCR, one row per CDR3 protein. The repertoire holds 700 to 850 distinct CDR3 sequences, roughly a tenth seen once, with less than 35% in the top ten. The TCR originated in a male donor with early-stage non-small cell lung cancer. The sample consisted of lung tumor tissue, taken at surgery.

CDR3 in amino acids: CASSRRTGEAEKLFF. As DNA, the CDR3 is TGTGCCAGCAGCCGCCGGACAGGGGAGGCTGAAAAACTGTTTTTT. The genes are TRBV7-2 and TRBJ1-4; 9 bases match TRBD1. V trimming: 5 bases; J trimming: 7 bases; junction bases outside the gene matches: 8. The germline gives CDR1 SGHTA, CDR2 FQGNSA. This CDR3 region has 15 residues.